One and the same sample provided the 10 T cell receptor beta chains below, sequenced in a study of T cell repertoires in cytomegalovirus infection. TCRdb re-called the reads through MiXCR, storing one row per CDR3 protein. This sample has tens of thousands of distinct CDR3 sequences, with about 24% found just once. These receptors lack a known antigen. The sequenced sample was CD8+ T cells from cultured PBMCs, obtained from culture after CMV antigen stimulation. The receptors here all came from a human donor in good health (CMV status not recorded). Some clones in this sample may be carry-over from other donors' samples.

This clonotype was found a few times. The chain recombines TRBV6-6 with TRBJ2-1; D gene ambiguous. Trimming pared 5 bases from V and 6 bases from J, leaving 11 bases between. Looked up from germline, CDR1 is MNHNY and CDR2 is SVGAGI (reference sequence). This CDR3 spans 13 amino acids. CDR3: CASSAGPGNEQFF. DNA of the CDR3: TGTGCCAGCAGTGCCGGGCCCGGCAATGAGCAGTTCTTC.

There are a few counts of this clonotype. This chain uses TRBV19 with TRBJ2-7; D ambiguous. Germline lookup yields CDR1 LNHDA and CDR2 SQIVND (reference sequence). V lost 6 bases to trimming and J lost 0 bases, with 12 bases between them. The CDR3 extends over 14 amino acids. The CDR3 DNA follows: TGTGCCAGTAGGACAACACGGAGCTCCTACGAGCAGTACTTC. Protein sequence: CASRTTRSSYEQYF.

The V call is TRBV27, the J call TRBJ1-1; tentatively, D is TRBD1 (6 bases). The length of the CDR3 is 14 residues. V lost 3 bases to trimming and J lost 3 bases, with 11 bases between them. Germline V gene sequence: CDR1 MNHEY, CDR2 SMNVEV (reference sequence). The CDR3 DNA follows: TGTGCCAGCAGTTTGGACAGCCGTGACACTGAAGCTTTCTTT. It encodes CASSLDSRDTEAFF.

This clonotype has at least ten counts. CDR3 in DNA: TGTGCCAGTAGTATAGAGGACAGGGTTGACGGGGCCAACGTCCTGACTTTC. Residues: CASSIEDRVDGANVLTF. The chain has TRBV19 and TRBJ2-6, with TRBD1 identical over 8 bases. The V gene end was trimmed by 0 bases and the J gene end by 4 bases; junction bases not matched to a gene: 5. The CDR3 runs to 17 residues. The V gene's germline CDR1 is LNHDA and CDR2 SQIVND (reference sequence).

This clonotype was recorded at least ten times. V and J are TRBV4-1 and TRBJ2-7; no clear D. Germline loops: CDR1 MGHRA, CDR2 YSYEKL. V was clipped by 1 base and J by 0 bases, with 16 bases between them. The CDR3 contains 17 residues. CDR3 DNA sequence: TGCGCCAGCAGCCAAGCCGTCGAGACGTATAGCTCCTACGAGCAGTACTTC. Translation: CASSQAVETYSSYEQYF.

This clonotype has a handful of counts. The chain couples TRBV29-1 to TRBJ2-7; 9 nucleotides match TRBD2. CDR1 and CDR2 (germline): SQVTM, ANQGSEA. The CDR3 totals 14 residues. Trimming removed 2 bases from V and 4 bases from J; junction bases left unmatched: 6. The CDR3 DNA follows: TGCAGCGTTGAACTGGCTAGCGGGAAATACGAGCAGTACTTC. Its translation is CSVELASGKYEQYF.

This clonotype was counted at least ten times. This chain links TRBV6-1 with TRBJ1-1, with a possible D match to TRBD1 (6 bases). The CDR3 sequence is 16 residues long. V lost 3 bases and J lost 0, with 14 bases in between. CDR1 is MNHNS and CDR2 is SASEGT in the germline V gene. CDR3 region: CASSDSPTGMNTEAFF. The CDR3 nucleotides read TGTGCCAGCAGTGATTCTCCGACAGGAATGAACACTGAAGCTTTCTTT.

As regards this clonotype: This clone may be a read error of a much larger clone one base away. The rearrangement links TRBV7-6 to TRBJ2-5; TRBD1 agrees at 10 bases. In germline, CDR1 is SGHVS, CDR2 FNYEAQ. The CDR3 has 16 amino acids. CDR3 loop: CANSLGDRGARETQYF. CDR3 in DNA: TGTGCCAACAGCTTAGGGGACAGGGGCGCGCGGGAGACCCAGTACTTC.

This clonotype was detected a few times. The chain uses TRBV4-2 and TRBJ2-7; TRBD1 might be the D (5 bases). The V and J ends lost 0 bases and 6 bases respectively, with 12 bases between them. Germline CDR1 reads LGHNA; CDR2 reads YNFKEQ. CDR3 length: 14 residues. CDR3 nucleotide sequence: TGTGCCAGCAGCCAAGAATCCCGACAGAGCGAGCAGTACTTC. Translating it yields CASSQESRQSEQYF.

This clonotype came up a few times. The chain has TRBV28 and TRBJ2-7, with D possibly being TRBD1 or TRBD2 (5 bases each). This CDR3 is 14 amino acids long. The germline V gene encodes CDR1 MDHEN and CDR2 SYDVKM. Trimming left V 0 bases short and J 3 bases short, with 9 bases between. CDR3 bases: TGTGCCAGCAGTTTATGGGGGGACGACTACGAGCAGTACTTC. Its translation: CASSLWGDDYEQYF. The full variable domain, completed using reference TRBV28 and TRBJ2-7, is DVKVTQSSRYLVKRTGEKVFLECVQDMDHENMFWYRQDPGLGLRLIYFSYDVKMKEKGDIPEGYSVSREKKERFSLILESASTNQTSMYLCASSLWGDDYEQYFGPGTRLTVT.